This passage covers 27 T cell receptor beta chains from one sample sequenced in a study of blood T cell repertoires in COVID-19. TCRdb's copy holds only in-frame clones and misses some; the assay was immunoSEQ multiplex PCR. The sample holds under 250,000 clones, approximately 88% seen once. Sample: PBMCs or T cells enriched from blood (not recorded which). The receptors stem from a young woman who had been exposed to COVID-19.

The rearrangement uses TRBV28 and TRBJ2-7; perhaps TRBD1 as D (7 bases). CDR1 MDHEN and CDR2 SYDVKM come from the germline V gene. Trimming took 3 bases from V and 5 from J, leaving 11 bases between them. This CDR3 contains 13 residues. CDR3 sequence reads: CASSLEGADEQYF. Here the CDR3 DNA reads TGTGCCAGCAGTTTGGAGGGGGCCGACGAGCAGTACTTC.

The chain employs TRBV5-4 and TRBJ1-2; 7 nucleotides align to TRBD1. The ends lost 3 bases at V and 1 base at J; junction bases unmatched: 12. The germline CDR1 and CDR2 sequences are SGHNT and YYREEE (reference sequence). The CDR3 is 17 residues long. CDR3 in DNA: TGTGCCAGCAGCTCTACAGGGGTTTTTACTGATAACTATGGCTACACCTTC. Its translation: CASSSTGVFTDNYGYTF.

The J gene is TRBJ2-1, the V gene TRBV9, with 9 bases that match TRBD2. The CDR3 sequence is 15 residues long. V was pared by 2 bases and J by 6 bases, with 6 bases of the junction left unmatched. The V gene's germline CDR1 is SGDLS and CDR2 YYNGEE. The CDR3 nucleotides are TGTGCCAGCAGCGTCGGGACTAGCATAGGCAATGAGCAGTTCTTC. Translating it yields CASSVGTSIGNEQFF. Using reference TRBV9 and TRBJ2-1 for the parts outside the CDR3, the full variable domain is DSGVTQTPKHLITATGQRVTLRCSPRSGDLSVYWYQQSLDQGLQFLIQYYNGEERAKGNILERFSAQQFPDLHSELNLSSLELGDSALYFCASSVGTSIGNEQFFGPGTRLTVL.

The rearrangement joins TRBV6-5 to TRBJ2-2; a weak D match, TRBD2 (5 bases). V lost 7 bases and J lost 1, with 13 bases in between. CDR3 size: 15 residues. Germline V lookup: CDR1 MNHEY, CDR2 SVGAGI. The CDR3 sequence is CASTHRGGNTGELFF. CDR3 nucleotide sequence: TGTGCCAGCACTCACCGAGGAGGGAACACCGGGGAGCTGTTTTTT.

The CDR3 spells CASTPTGSSYEQYF. CDR3 in DNA: TGTGCCAGTACCCCGACAGGATCATCCTACGAGCAGTACTTC. The gene calls are TRBV19 and TRBJ2-7; D is possibly TRBD1 (6 bases). Trimming took 7 bases from V and 1 from J, leaving 14 bases between them. Per germline, CDR1 LNHDA and CDR2 SQIVND (reference sequence). The CDR3 spans 14 residues.

This clone was detected many times. The chain carries TRBV4-2 and TRBJ2-5; no clear D gene. Germline lookup yields CDR1 LGHNA and CDR2 YNFKEQ. The CDR3 has 15 amino acids. V lost 4 bases to trimming and J lost 1 base, with 13 bases between them. CDR3 in DNA: TGTGCCAGCAGCCTCGACACCACTTCCCAAGAGACCCAGTACTTC. Its protein is CASSLDTTSQETQYF.

The chain carries TRBV4-1 and TRBJ2-7, with D perhaps TRBD1 (5 bases). V lost 3 bases to trimming and J lost 3 bases, with 15 bases between them. Looked up from germline, CDR1 is MGHRA and CDR2 is YSYEKL. The CDR3 length is 15 residues. The CDR3 protein is CASSHTQGPNYEQYF. CDR3 nucleotides: TGCGCCAGCAGCCACACGCAGGGCCCCAACTACGAGCAGTACTTC.

This rearrangement joins TRBV12-3 or TRBV12-4 to TRBJ1-2; a possible D gene is TRBD1 (5 bases). The CDR3 is made up of 13 amino acids. Trimming removed 3 bases at V and 8 bases at J, with 13 bases between. CDR3 sequence: CASSLQGSRGYTF. CDR3 in DNA: TGTGCCAGCAGTTTGCAGGGATCGAGGGGCTACACCTTC.

The chain carries TRBV7-3 and TRBJ2-6; 9 bases match TRBD1. The CDR3 spans 19 residues. Germline assignment: CDR1 SGHTA and CDR2 FQGTGA. V trimming: 3 bases; J trimming: 5 bases; junction bases outside the gene matches: 14. CDR3 nucleotide sequence: TGTGCCAGCAGCTTGCCCCCGGGACAGGGTAAAGACTGGGCCAACGTCCTGACTTTC. It translates to CASSLPPGQGKDWANVLTF.

This clone has only a few counts. The CDR3 bases are TGTGCCAGCAGTAGACAGGGGATCAGGCCCCTCCACTTT. Its protein product is CASSRQGIRPLHF. The rearrangement uses TRBV27 and TRBJ1-6; TRBD1 aligns across 8 bases. V shed 5 bases and J 13 bases; nucleotides not matched to a gene: 7. The CDR3 spans 13 residues. CDR1 MNHEY and CDR2 SMNVEV come from the germline V gene (reference sequence).

The chain employs TRBV19 and TRBJ2-1; 11 bases match TRBD2. Germline CDR1 LNHDA, CDR2 SQIVND (reference sequence). There are 15 residues in the CDR3. The V segment lost 6 bases and the J segment 4 bases; nucleotides outside the gene matches: 5. CDR3 sequence (DNA): TGTGCCAGTAGCACTACTAGCGGGAGTTACAATGAGCAGTTCTTC. Residues: CASSTTSGSYNEQFF.

This chain joins TRBV19 and TRBJ2-1; TRBD1 is a possible D gene (6 bases). The CDR3 runs to 14 residues. V was pared by 5 bases and J by 13 bases, with 21 bases between. From germline, CDR1 is LNHDA and CDR2 SQIVND (reference sequence). CDR3 bases: TGTGCCAGTAGTCTCTCAAGTAGGAGACAGGTCCAGTTCTTC. Protein sequence: CASSLSSRRQVQFF. The full variable domain, completed using reference TRBV19 and TRBJ2-1, is DGGITQSPKYLFRKEGQNVTLSCEQNLNHDAMYWYRQDPGQGLRLIYYSQIVNDFQKGDIAEGYSVSREKKESFPLTVTSAQKNPTAFYLCASSLSSRRQVQFFGPGTRLTVL.

This chain links TRBV19 with TRBJ2-1; D possibly corresponds to TRBD2 (5 bases). This CDR3 is 12 amino acids long. V lost 5 bases and J lost 9, with 11 bases in between. CDR1 and CDR2 from the germline V gene are LNHDA and SQIVND (reference sequence). In DNA form, the CDR3 reads TGTGCCAGTAGTCGGAGGATGGGTGAGCAGTTCTTC. It translates to CASSRRMGEQFF.

The rearrangement uses TRBV9 and TRBJ2-2; 7 nucleotides match TRBD2. V was clipped by 0 bases and J by 5 bases; unmatched bases: 4. The CDR3 is made up of 15 amino acids. Germline V lookup: CDR1 SGDLS, CDR2 YYNGEE. CDR3 region: CASSVEDSGTGELFF. CDR3 DNA sequence: TGTGCCAGCAGCGTAGAAGATAGCGGGACCGGGGAGCTGTTTTTT.

The rearrangement uses TRBV6-5 and TRBJ1-1; 7 bases fit TRBD1. Germline V gene lookup returns CDR1 MNHEY and CDR2 SVGAGI. The V and J ends lost 5 bases and 0 bases, in that order; junction bases with no gene match: 6. The CDR3 is made up of 15 amino acids. The CDR3 region has the DNA TGTGCCAGCAGTCCAAGAGGGACAGTGAACACTGAAGCTTTCTTT. This translates into CASSPRGTVNTEAFF.

The rearrangement joins TRBV12-3 or TRBV12-4 to TRBJ1-5; D unresolved. The V gene lost 3 bases and the J gene lost 6 bases, with 9 bases spanning the gap. The CDR3 length is 13 residues. The CDR3 spells CASSFLHGQPQHF. CDR3 sequence (DNA): TGTGCCAGCAGTTTCCTCCACGGTCAGCCCCAGCATTTT.

J is TRBJ1-2 and V is TRBV4-1; D unresolved. In germline, CDR1 is MGHRA, CDR2 YSYEKL. The CDR3 length is 11 residues. V was cut by 1 base and J by 7 bases, with 4 bases left in between. The CDR3 sequence: CASSQAGGYTF. The CDR3 nucleotides read TGCGCCAGCAGCCAAGCGGGTGGCTACACCTTC.

This sequence joins TRBV5-4 and TRBJ2-7, with TRBD1 identical over 7 bases. With 4 bases clipped from V and 3 bases from J, the junction kept 4 bases outside the gene matches. CDR1 is SGHNT, CDR2 YYREEE, per germline (reference sequence). The CDR3 length is 13 residues. The CDR3 is CASSRDSVYEQYF. The CDR3 nucleotides are TGTGCCAGCAGCCGGGACAGTGTCTACGAGCAGTACTTC.

CDR3 region: CASSPGTNTGELFF. The CDR3 nucleotides are TGTGCCAGCTCACCAGGCACAAACACCGGGGAGCTGTTTTTT. This chain links TRBV18 with TRBJ2-2; D not resolved. Looked up from germline, CDR1 is KGHSH and CDR2 is LQKENI. V shed 2 bases and J shed 2 bases, with 6 bases lying between them. The CDR3 contains 14 residues.

The J gene is TRBJ2-2, the V gene TRBV5-1; 10 positions agree with TRBD2. The CDR3 is 16 residues long. V was pared by 3 bases and J by 0 bases, with 2 bases of the junction left unmatched. Germline CDR1 and CDR2: SGHRS and YFSETQ. This chain's CDR3 is CASSYGLAANTGELFF. The CDR3 nucleotides read TGCGCCAGCAGCTATGGACTAGCGGCGAACACCGGGGAGCTGTTTTTT.

This clone was seen once. The rearrangement joins TRBV2 to TRBJ2-5; 7 nucleotides line up with TRBD2. The CDR3 contains 15 residues. The V and J ends lost 0 bases and 5 bases, in that order; junction bases with no gene match: 6. Per germline, CDR1 SNHLY and CDR2 FYNNEI. The CDR3 region has the DNA TGTGCCAGCAGTGAAGCGGCGGGAGATTTCGAGACCCAGTACTTC. Protein: CASSEAAGDFETQYF.

This clone was observed a handful of times. The chain has TRBV5-5 and TRBJ1-5; no reliable D call. CDR3 length: 15 residues. Per the germline V gene, CDR1 is SGHKS and CDR2 is YYEKEE (reference sequence). Deletions cut 0 bases from V and 7 bases from J, with 14 bases between. CDR3 sequence (DNA): TGTGCCAGCAGCTTGGAGGCCCGGGGAGCCCAGCCCCAGCATTTT. Its translation is CASSLEARGAQPQHF.

The chain couples TRBV5-4 to TRBJ1-1; TRBD1 agrees at 8 bases. J was trimmed by 0 bases and V by 2 bases; bases with no gene match: 3. This CDR3 spans 15 amino acids. Per the germline V gene, CDR1 is SGHNT and CDR2 is YYREEE (reference sequence). CDR3 sequence (DNA): TGTGCCAGCAGCTTACAGGGGGAATTGAACACTGAAGCTTTCTTT. Its protein product is CASSLQGELNTEAFF.

The gene calls are TRBV19 and TRBJ2-1, with 9 bases fitting TRBD2. The ends lost 3 bases at V and 6 bases at J; junction bases unmatched: 9. The CDR3 runs to 16 residues. In germline, CDR1 is LNHDA, CDR2 SQIVND (reference sequence). The CDR3 sequence: CASSIHSGSRTNEQFF. The CDR3 region has the DNA TGTGCCAGTAGTATTCATAGCGGGAGCCGAACCAATGAGCAGTTCTTC.

V usage is TRBV5-6 and J usage is TRBJ2-1; 13 positions agree with TRBD2. V dropped 4 bases and J dropped 4; count of bases not matched to a gene: 2. This CDR3 has 15 residues. Germline lookup yields CDR1 SGHDT and CDR2 YYEEEE. CDR3 region: CASSPGLAGYNEQFF. DNA of the CDR3: TGTGCCAGCAGCCCGGGACTAGCGGGATACAATGAGCAGTTCTTC.

This rearrangement joins TRBV7-3 to TRBJ2-5; 10 bases are shared with TRBD2. The junction had 7 bases not matched to a gene; V was cut back by 4 bases and J by 5 bases. The CDR3 is made up of 15 amino acids. The V gene's germline CDR1 is SGHTA and CDR2 FQGTGA. The CDR3 nucleotides are TGTGCCAGCAGCTCCTTAGCGGGAGGATTGGAGACCCAGTACTTC. This codes for CASSSLAGGLETQYF.

The chain couples TRBV25-1 to TRBJ1-4; 8 bases are shared with TRBD1. The J segment lost 4 bases and the V segment lost 3 bases, leaving 4 bases of the junction unmatched. From germline, CDR1 is MGHDK and CDR2 SYGVNS. The CDR3 is 15 residues long. The CDR3: CASSDRGLGNEKLFF. DNA for the CDR3: TGTGCCAGCAGTGACAGGGGGCTGGGTAATGAAAAACTGTTTTTT.